This T cell receptor (beta chain) was observed in a study of cytotoxic CD8 clonotypes in ibrutinib-treated CLL. Study at large: Partial response occurred in 24 patients and complete response in 2; at median around 66 months, about 14 remained remitted and 12 progressed. Samples yielded averages of about 250,000 productive templates and approximately 86,000 productive rearrangements. Response samples came after a median about 11 months of treatment, range 6 to 36.

Study conclusions and caveats: Baseline clonality, above age-matched healthy donor levels, tracked circulating CD8+ T-cell counts.

The data were produced by immunoSEQ multiplex PCR, yet TCRdb's version contains in-frame clones alone and is incomplete. The sample comprises some 200,000 clones, roughly three quarters of which are singletons, and 5.9% rests with the top ten. This clone has more than one count but fewer than ten. Antigen: not known. This clonotype was obtained from a human donor with chronic lymphocytic leukemia. The specimen comprised PBMCs, sampled after 12 months of ibrutinib treatment.

CDR3 in amino acids: CASQGGPSQPQHF. In nucleotides, the CDR3 is TGTGCCTCGCAAGGGGGACCGTCCCAGCCCCAGCATTTT. This sequence joins TRBV30 and TRBJ1-5; tentatively, D is TRBD1 (6 bases). Germline CDR1 is GTSNPN and CDR2 is SVGIG (reference sequence). The V and J ends lost 7 bases and 7 bases respectively, with 17 bases between them. The CDR3 runs 13 residues.